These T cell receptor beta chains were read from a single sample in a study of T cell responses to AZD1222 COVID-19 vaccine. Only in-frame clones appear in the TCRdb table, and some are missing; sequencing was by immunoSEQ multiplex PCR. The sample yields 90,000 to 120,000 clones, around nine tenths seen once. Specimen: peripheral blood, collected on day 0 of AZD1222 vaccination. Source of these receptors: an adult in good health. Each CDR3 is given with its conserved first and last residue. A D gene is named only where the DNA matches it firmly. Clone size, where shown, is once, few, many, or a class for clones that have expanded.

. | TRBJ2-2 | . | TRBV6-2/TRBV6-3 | TGTGCCAGCAGCCTCGGACAGCTGAACACCGGGGAGCTGTTTTTT | CASSLGQLNTGELFF
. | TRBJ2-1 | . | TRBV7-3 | TGTGCCAGCAGCTTTACTCAGAACAATGAGCAGTTCTTC | CASSFTQNNEQFF
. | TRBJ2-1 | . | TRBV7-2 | TGTGCCAGCAGCACGGGACCTTACAATGAGCAGTTCTTC | CASSTGPYNEQFF
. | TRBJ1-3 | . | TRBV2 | TGTGCCAGCAGCGAACAACTCAGTGGAAACACCATATATTTT | CASSEQLSGNTIYF
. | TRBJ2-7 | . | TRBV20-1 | TGCAGTGCTGGGGAAGGGCTCGAGCAGTACTTC | CSAGEGLEQYF
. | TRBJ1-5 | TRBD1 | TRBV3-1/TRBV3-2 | TGTGCCAGCAGCCAAAACAGGGGGGATCAGCCCCAGCATTTT | CASSQNRGDQPQHF
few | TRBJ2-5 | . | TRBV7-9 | TGTGCCAGCAGCTTAGCCGGCGGGGAGACCCAGTACTTC | CASSLAGGETQYF
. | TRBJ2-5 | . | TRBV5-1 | TGCGCCAGCAGCTTGGTTCCAGGTAAAGAGACCCAGTACTTC | CASSLVPGKETQYF
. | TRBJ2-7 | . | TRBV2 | TGTGCCAGCACGCCCGGGACACATTCCTACGAGCAGTACTTC | CASTPGTHSYEQYF
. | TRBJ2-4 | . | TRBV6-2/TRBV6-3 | TGTGCCAGCACCCCGGGGGGGACAGCAGGAGCCAAAAACATTCAGTACTTC | CASTPGGTAGAKNIQYF
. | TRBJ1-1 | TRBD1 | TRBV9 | TGTGCCAGCAGCGTAGGTGGGACAGCTAAACCTAACACTGAAGCTTTCTTT | CASSVGGTAKPNTEAFF
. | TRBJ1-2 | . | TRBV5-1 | TGCGCCAGCAGCTTGGATGTGCTAACCTATGGCTACACCTTC | CASSLDVLTYGYTF
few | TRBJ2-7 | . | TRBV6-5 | TGTGCCAGCAGTTCCCGAGAGATTAGCGCCTACGAGCAGTACTTC | CASSSREISAYEQYF
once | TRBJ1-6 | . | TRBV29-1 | TGCAGCGCTCGCGAGGGAACGCGTTCACCCCTCCACTTT | CSAREGTRSPLHF
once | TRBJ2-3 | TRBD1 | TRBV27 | TGTGCCAGCAGTCAGACAGGGTCCACAGATACGCAGTATTTT | CASSQTGSTDTQYF
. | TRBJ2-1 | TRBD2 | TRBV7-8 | TGTGCCAGCAGCTTTATAGCGGGAGGGCTCAAAGGAAATGAGCAGTTCTTC | CASSFIAGGLKGNEQFF
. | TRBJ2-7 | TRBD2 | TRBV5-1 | TGCGCCAGCAGCTTGGGCCCTGGCGGGGGGAGCTCCTACGAGCAGTACTTC | CASSLGPGGGSSYEQYF
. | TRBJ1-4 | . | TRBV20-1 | TGCAGTGCTAGTGGCGTAACTAATGAAAAACTGTTTTTT | CSASGVTNEKLFF
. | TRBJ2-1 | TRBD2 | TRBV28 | TGTGCCAGCAGGGGACTAGCGGGAGGATTGAATGAGCAGTTCTTC | CASRGLAGGLNEQFF
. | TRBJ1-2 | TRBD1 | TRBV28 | TGTGCCAGCAGGTTACAGGGGGGATGGAGTTTCTATGGCTACACCTTC | CASRLQGGWSFYGYTF
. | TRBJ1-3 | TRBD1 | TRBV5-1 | TGCGCCAGCAGCTTGGGACAGGGAAGGGGAAACACCATATATTTT | CASSLGQGRGNTIYF